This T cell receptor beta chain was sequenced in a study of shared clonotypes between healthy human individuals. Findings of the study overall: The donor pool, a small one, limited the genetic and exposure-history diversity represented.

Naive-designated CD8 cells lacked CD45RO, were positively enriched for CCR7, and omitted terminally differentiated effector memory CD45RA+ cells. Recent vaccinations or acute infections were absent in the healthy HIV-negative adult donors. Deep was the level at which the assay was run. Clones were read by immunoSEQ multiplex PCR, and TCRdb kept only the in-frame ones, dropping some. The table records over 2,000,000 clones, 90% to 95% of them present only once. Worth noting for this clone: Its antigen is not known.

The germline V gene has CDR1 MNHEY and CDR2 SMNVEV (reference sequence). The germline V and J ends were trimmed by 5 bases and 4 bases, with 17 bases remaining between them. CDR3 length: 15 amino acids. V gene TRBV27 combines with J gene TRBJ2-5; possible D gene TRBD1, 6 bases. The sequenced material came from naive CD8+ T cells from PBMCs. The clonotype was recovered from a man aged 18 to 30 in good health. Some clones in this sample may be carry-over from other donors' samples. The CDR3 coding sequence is TGTGCCAGCAGTCTATACAGGGTCCGGGGAGAGACCCAGTACTTC. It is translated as CASSLYRVRGETQYF.